The 2 T cell receptor beta chains presented below share a single source sample, sequenced in a study of tumor-infiltrating lymphocytes in localized non-small cell lung cancer. Generated by immunoSEQ multiplex PCR, the TCRdb table keeps only in-frame clones and is missing some. The sample has 15,000 to 20,000 clones, just under 80% seen once; the top ten hold around 4.9%. The source material was lung tumor tissue. These receptors were taken from a human donor with non-small cell lung cancer.

This chain uses TRBV19 with TRBJ1-5; D perhaps matches TRBD1 (6 bases). Germline V gene data show CDR1 as LNHDA and CDR2 as SQIVND (reference sequence). V lost 3 bases to trimming and J lost 9 bases, with 15 bases between them. The CDR3 is 14 residues long. In DNA form, the CDR3 reads TGTGCCAGTAGTATTCGGGGAGGGGGAAGGCCCCAGCATTTT. This gives the protein CASSIRGGGRPQHF.

This sequence joins TRBV7-9 and TRBJ2-2, with D possibly being TRBD1 (6 bases). The CDR3 has 15 residues. The germline V gene encodes CDR1 SEHNR and CDR2 FQNEAQ (reference sequence). Trimming pared 5 bases from V and 1 base from J, leaving 11 bases between. Here the CDR3 DNA reads TGTGCCAGCAGCCATCCGGGACAGAACACCGGGGAGCTGTTTTTT. It codes for CASSHPGQNTGELFF.